This T cell receptor (beta chain) was identified during a study of post-analysis software for immune sequencing data. General study findings and limits: Controls showed significantly higher normalized Chao1 diversity than did multiple sclerosis patients. The F measure placed samples prepared in the same batch into strongly shared clusters.

TCR beta cDNA libraries had unique molecular identifiers. Between about 0.85 and 11 million T cells gave rise to roughly 0.5 million cDNA molecules. A single record per CDR3 protein comes from TCRdb applying MiXCR to the PCR reads. Here the sample spans approximately 440,000 distinct CDR3 sequences, roughly 45% being singletons. This clonotype was picked up a small number of times. Antigen specificity is unknown. This clonotype was obtained from a girl between 10 and 17 years old with multiple sclerosis. The source material was blood.

The CDR3 nucleotides read TGTGCCAGCAGCTTGTCAAGGTCGCGGGACACTACCTACGAGCAGTACTTC. This sequence encodes CASSLSRSRDTTYEQYF. The chain links TRBV7-2 to TRBJ2-7; either TRBD1 or TRBD2 may supply D (6 bases each). The CDR3 is made up of 17 amino acids. Germline values: CDR1 SGHTA, CDR2 FQGNSA. V lost 3 bases, J lost 2 bases, and 20 bases lay in between. The entire variable domain, with the rest obtained from reference TRBV7-2 and TRBJ2-7, is as follows: GAGVSQSPSNKVTEKGKDVELRCDPISGHTALYWYRQSLGQGLEFLIYFQGNSAPDKSGLPSDRFSAERTGGSVSTLTIQRTQQEDSAVYLCASSLSRSRDTTYEQYFGPGTRLTVT.